The 23 T cell receptor beta chains in this list originate from one sample, sequenced in a study of T-cell reconstitution after alpha-beta-depleted transplantation in children. Unique molecular identifiers featured in how the TCRbeta library was prepared. One entry per CDR3 protein, called by TCRdb with MiXCR from the PCR reads. The sample holds approximately 520,000 distinct CDR3 sequences, approximately 32% seen once. Sample: PBMCs from the stem cell graft donor, taken from the stem cell graft. The receptor set was obtained from a human donor who donated a stem cell graft to a child with aplastic anemia.

The J gene is TRBJ2-5, the V gene TRBV15; 7 bases are a match to TRBD2. The CDR3 is made up of 15 amino acids. CDR1 LNHNV and CDR2 YYDKDF come from the germline V gene (reference sequence). Trimming cost V 4 bases and J 4 bases; bases outside gene matches: 9. CDR3 protein: CATSMGGGGGETQYF. The CDR3 DNA sequence: TGTGCCACCAGCATGGGGGGGGGTGGTGGAGAGACCCAGTACTTC.

There are a few counts of this clonotype. This chain connects TRBV27 to TRBJ2-5, with D possibly TRBD1 on 6 matching bases. V was pared by 4 bases and J by 5 bases, with 20 bases between. CDR1 and CDR2 from the germline V gene are MNHEY and SMNVEV (reference sequence). This CDR3 has 16 amino acids. CDR3 DNA sequence: TGTGCCAGCAGTTCCCGGGGACATTCTGGGATGGAGACCCAGTACTTC. Protein: CASSSRGHSGMETQYF.

V usage is TRBV28 and J usage is TRBJ2-5; 15 bases line up with TRBD2. This CDR3 is built from 18 residues. CDR1 and CDR2 (germline): MDHEN, SYDVKM. Germline trimming cut 3 bases from V and 9 bases from J; bases unmatched to any gene: 14. CDR3 amino acids: CASSLSPGLAGGFPSQYF. The CDR3 bases are TGTGCCAGCAGTTTGTCCCCGGGACTAGCGGGAGGTTTCCCTTCCCAGTACTTC.

This clonotype was picked up a small number of times. The genes are TRBV10-3 and TRBJ1-5; D not certain. Trimming shortened V by 4 bases and J by 0 bases, and 7 bases separated the two germline ends. CDR3 length: 14 residues. Germline CDR1 ENHRY, CDR2 SYGVKD. CDR3 protein: CAISVQYSNQPQHF. The CDR3 DNA reads as TGTGCCATCAGTGTACAGTATAGCAATCAGCCCCAGCATTTT.

The V and J genes are TRBV7-2 and TRBJ1-5; TRBD1 agrees at 11 bases. V shed 3 bases, J shed 6 bases, and the junction held 4 bases outside the gene matches. This CDR3 comprises 15 residues. Germline V lookup: CDR1 SGHTA, CDR2 FQGNSA. The CDR3 reads CASSLGQGVSQPQHF. The CDR3 DNA reads TGTGCCAGCAGCTTGGGACAGGGGGTGAGTCAGCCCCAGCATTTT.

V gene TRBV20-1 combines with J gene TRBJ1-1, with D maybe TRBD1 (6 bases). This CDR3 contains 16 residues. From germline, CDR1 is DFQATT and CDR2 SNEGSKA (reference sequence). The ends were cut back, 5 bases at V and 2 bases at J, with 21 bases in the middle. Written as DNA, the CDR3 is TGCAGTGCTGTAGGGGGGGATCTGGTAAGAAACACTGAAGCTTTCTTT. This encodes CSAVGGDLVRNTEAFF.

This clonotype was detected only a few times. At one of its ends the junction is not consistent with the germline gene, which may arise from a read error. The chain joins TRBV28 to TRBJ2-3; 11 bases map to TRBD2. The CDR3 consists of 12 residues. Germline V gene lookup returns CDR1 MDHEN and CDR2 SYDVKM. As DNA, the CDR3 is TGTGCCAGCAGAGTAGCGGGAGGGTTACAACATTTT. Its protein is CASRVAGGLQHF.

This clonotype has only a few counts. The chain is built from TRBV20-1 and TRBJ1-1; 9 nucleotides agree with TRBD1. Trimming removed 2 bases from V and 6 bases from J; junction bases left unmatched: 10. In germline, CDR1 is DFQATT, CDR2 SNEGSKA (reference sequence). This CDR3 has 15 amino acids. In DNA form, the CDR3 reads TGCAGTGCTAGATTTAGGGGGACAGGGTCGGCTGAAGCTTTCTTT. This gives the protein CSARFRGTGSAEAFF.

The J gene is TRBJ1-5, the V gene TRBV4-3; D not certain. The V gene's germline CDR1 is LGHNA and CDR2 YSLEER. Trimming pared 2 bases from V and 1 base from J, leaving 9 bases between. The CDR3 is 15 amino acids. The CDR3 bases are TGCGCCAGCAGCCAAACCACACGGAGCAATCAGCCCCAGCATTTT. Translating gives CASSQTTRSNQPQHF.

The V gene is TRBV5-6, the J gene TRBJ2-4; 8 bases match TRBD1. The CDR3 is made up of 15 amino acids. J was trimmed by 8 bases and V by 4 bases; bases with no gene match: 11. CDR1 is SGHDT, CDR2 YYEEEE, per germline. The CDR3: CASSRWDRPRDIQYF. CDR3 nucleotides: TGTGCCAGCAGCCGGTGGGACAGGCCGCGGGACATTCAGTACTTC.

CDR3 sequence reads: CASSLREPWDEQFF. The CDR3 DNA reads TGTGCCAGCAGCCTCCGGGAGCCCTGGGATGAGCAGTTCTTC. This chain joins TRBV5-4 and TRBJ2-1; TRBD2 is a possible D gene (6 bases). This CDR3 is 14 amino acids long. Germline V gene sequence: CDR1 SGHNT, CDR2 YYREEE (reference sequence). The germline V and J ends were trimmed by 4 bases and 8 bases, with 16 bases remaining between them.

V gene TRBV3-1 combines with J gene TRBJ1-5, with D uncertain. The germline gives CDR1 LGHDT, CDR2 YNNKEL (reference sequence). Trimming left V 4 bases short and J 5 bases short, with 9 bases between. The CDR3 consists of 13 residues. This CDR3 is CASSLSVDQPQHF. The CDR3 DNA reads as TGTGCCAGCAGCCTATCGGTAGATCAGCCCCAGCATTTT. Looking up the rest from reference TRBV3-1 and TRBJ1-5 gives the full variable domain: DTAVSQTPKYLVTQMGNDKSIKCEQNLGHDTMYWYKQDSKKFLKIMFSYNNKELIINETVPNRFSPKSPDKAHLNLHINSLELGDSAVYFCASSLSVDQPQHFGDGTRLSIL.

This clonotype was seen a handful of times. The chain links TRBV12-3 or TRBV12-4 to TRBJ2-1; D may be TRBD2 (6 bases). Trimming pared 7 bases from V and 0 bases from J, leaving 10 bases between. This CDR3 has 14 amino acids. The CDR3 DNA reads as TGTGCCAGCACTGCGGGATTCTCCTACAATGAGCAGTTCTTC. Translation: CASTAGFSYNEQFF.

J is TRBJ1-3 and V is TRBV28, with a weak D call TRBD1 (5 bases). V was pared by 4 bases and J by 0 bases, with 13 bases between. The CDR3 covers 16 residues. Germline V CDR1 and CDR2: MDHEN, SYDVKM. DNA for the CDR3: TGTGCCAGCAGTTCCCCCCGGGGGTCCTCTGGAAACACCATATATTTT. This gives the protein CASSSPRGSSGNTIYF. Full variable domain (outside the CDR3, taken from reference TRBV28 and TRBJ1-3): DVKVTQSSRYLVKRTGEKVFLECVQDMDHENMFWYRQDPGLGLRLIYFSYDVKMKEKGDIPEGYSVSREKKERFSLILESASTNQTSMYLCASSSPRGSSGNTIYFGEGSWLTVV.

This clonotype has more than one count but fewer than ten. This chain connects TRBV12-3 or TRBV12-4 to TRBJ2-1; D gene unclear. This CDR3 region has 13 residues. Trimming pared 3 bases from V and 7 bases from J, leaving 10 bases between. As DNA, the CDR3 is TGTGCCAGCAGTTTCAACGGGTTGAATGAGCAGTTCTTC. This translates into CASSFNGLNEQFF.

The V gene is TRBV7-2, the J gene TRBJ2-1; D call uncertain. V lost 6 bases, J lost 12 bases, and 12 bases lay in between. The CDR3 loop spans 11 amino acids. Germline V CDR1 and CDR2: SGHTA, FQGNSA. The CDR3 DNA follows: TGTGCCAGCAGTTTGGGTGCGGCGCAGTTCTTC. This sequence encodes CASSLGAAQFF.

There are many counts of this clonotype. V gene TRBV5-1 combines with J gene TRBJ2-3; D is undetermined. The V end was cut by 0 bases, the J end by 3 bases, with 8 bases between. The CDR3 loop spans 14 amino acids. In germline, CDR1 is SGHRS, CDR2 YFSETQ. The CDR3 protein is CASSLGGTTDTQYF. The CDR3 DNA sequence: TGCGCCAGCAGCTTGGGGGGTACAACAGATACGCAGTATTTT.

This chain uses TRBV6-1 with TRBJ2-7; possibly TRBD1 for D (6 bases). V lost 0 bases and J lost 0, with 6 bases in between. The CDR3 runs to 14 residues. In germline, CDR1 is MNHNS, CDR2 SASEGT. CDR3 region: CASSEAGHSYEQYV. DNA of the CDR3: TGTGCCAGCAGTGAAGCGGGACACTCCTACGAGCAGTACGTC.

This clonotype was counted a few times. The chain has TRBV18 and TRBJ1-3; D not resolved. The germline V gene encodes CDR1 KGHSH and CDR2 LQKENI. There are 14 residues in the CDR3. The V gene lost 3 bases and the J gene lost 0 bases, with 6 bases spanning the gap. This chain's CDR3 is CASSPESSGNTIYF. CDR3 coding DNA: TGTGCCAGCTCACCTGAGTCCTCTGGAAACACCATATATTTT.

The sample holds a few counts of this clonotype. The chain combines TRBV24-1 with TRBJ2-2; 9 nucleotides match TRBD1. Unmatched junction bases numbered 9, after V lost 3 bases and J lost 5 bases. The CDR3 is 17 residues long. CDR1 and CDR2 (germline): KGHDR, SFDVKD. This CDR3 is CATSDPPGQGRTGELFF. In DNA form, the CDR3 reads TGTGCCACCAGTGATCCTCCGGGACAGGGTCGTACCGGGGAGCTGTTTTTT.

This rearrangement joins TRBV7-8 to TRBJ2-1, with D perhaps matching TRBD1 or TRBD2 (5 bases each). V shed 0 bases and J shed 10 bases, with 25 bases lying between them. This CDR3 has 18 amino acids. CDR1 SGHVS and CDR2 FQNEAQ come from the germline V gene. CDR3 protein: CASSLASLGHGAPREQFF. The CDR3 DNA sequence: TGTGCCAGCAGCTTAGCGAGCTTGGGCCACGGGGCCCCTCGGGAGCAGTTCTTC.

V usage is TRBV6-2 or TRBV6-3 and J usage is TRBJ2-3, with 9 bases lining up with TRBD1. There are 15 residues in the CDR3. Germline V gives CDR1 MNHEY, CDR2 SVGEGT. The V gene end was trimmed by 2 bases and the J gene end by 3 bases; junction bases not matched to a gene: 3. The CDR3 sequence: CASSYGTGPTDTQYF. CDR3 nucleotides: TGTGCCAGCAGTTACGGGACAGGGCCGACAGATACGCAGTATTTT.

The chain couples TRBV6-5 to TRBJ1-4; weak D call: TRBD1 (6 bases). The CDR3 is made up of 15 amino acids. Trimming took 8 bases from V and 2 from J, leaving 15 bases between them. Germline V gene data show CDR1 as MNHEY and CDR2 as SVGAGI. DNA of the CDR3: TGTGCCAGCCAAGATACAGGGAACACTAATGAAAAACTGTTTTTT. Its protein product is CASQDTGNTNEKLFF.